A selection of T cell receptor beta chains follows, all from one sample in a study of T cell responses to AZD1222 COVID-19 vaccine. Sequencing was performed with immunoSEQ multiplex PCR; in TCRdb, only in-frame clones are kept and a portion is missing. The sample yields roughly 150,000 clones, roughly 89% seen once. Here the sequenced sample was peripheral blood, taken on day 0 of AZD1222 vaccination. The receptors here all came from an adult in good health. CDR3s include the opening cysteine and the closing phenylalanine or tryptophan. D genes are given only for firm matches. Size values are once, few and many counts, or a class for expanded clones, and some rows have none.

clone_size | j_call | v_call | d_call | cdr3_aa | cdr3_nt
. | TRBJ1-5 | TRBV7-8 | . | CASSLGQDRTPQHF | TGTGCCAGCAGCTTAGGACAGGACCGTACGCCCCAGCATTTT
. | TRBJ2-7 | TRBV30 | . | CAGSGSSYEQYF | TGTGCCGGTAGCGGATCCTCCTACGAGCAGTACTTC
. | TRBJ2-7 | TRBV5-1 | TRBD1 | CASSLFGTGPDEQYF | TGCGCCAGCAGCTTGTTTGGGACAGGACCCGACGAGCAGTACTTC
once | TRBJ1-1 | TRBV7-3 | . | CASSLSGNTEAFF | TGTGCCAGCAGCTTATCGGGGAACACTGAAGCTTTCTTT
. | TRBJ1-5 | TRBV30 | . | CAWSPRSSNQPQHF | TGTGCCTGGAGTCCTCGCTCTTCCAATCAGCCCCAGCATTTT
. | TRBJ2-7 | TRBV12-3/TRBV12-4 | . | CASMKTGTYEQYF | TGTGCCAGCATGAAAACTGGTACCTACGAGCAGTACTTC
. | TRBJ2-2 | TRBV27 | . | CASSLLLDRTGELFF | TGTGCCAGCAGTTTATTACTAGATCGGACCGGGGAGCTGTTTTTT
. | TRBJ1-5 | TRBV19 | TRBD1 | CATQQGLNQPQHF | TGTGCCACCCAACAGGGGCTAAATCAGCCCCAGCATTTT
. | TRBJ2-1 | TRBV6-5 | TRBD2 | CASTGEGNEQFF | TGTGCCAGCACCGGGGAGGGCAATGAGCAGTTCTTC
. | TRBJ1-6 | TRBV7-6 | TRBD1 | CASSLVATGAGYNSPLHF | TGTGCCAGCAGCTTAGTGGCGACAGGGGCAGGGTATAATTCACCCCTCCACTTT
once | TRBJ1-1 | TRBV24-1 | . | CATSDSAAPTEAFF | TGTGCCACCAGTGACTCGGCAGCCCCCACTGAAGCTTTCTTT
. | TRBJ2-7 | TRBV6-2/TRBV6-3 | . | CASSRRGLGSRRNTYEQYF | TGTGCCAGCAGTCGCCGGGGCCTAGGATCGAGGCGGAATACCTACGAGCAGTACTTC
. | TRBJ2-7 | TRBV30 | . | CAWIKVNSYEQYF | TGTGCCTGGATTAAAGTCAACTCCTACGAGCAGTACTTC
. | TRBJ1-3 | TRBV7-6 | . | CASSIRDGLRGNTIYF | TGTGCCAGCAGCATCCGGGACGGACTCAGGGGAAACACCATATATTTT
once | TRBJ2-5 | TRBV2 | . | CASGKGPGGETQYF | TGTGCCAGCGGGAAGGGTCCTGGAGGGGAGACCCAGTACTTC
. | TRBJ1-1 | TRBV6-2/TRBV6-3 | TRBD1 | CASSYPKTGLHTEAFF | TGTGCCAGCAGTTACCCAAAGACAGGGCTGCACACTGAAGCTTTCTTT
. | TRBJ1-2 | TRBV3-1/TRBV3-2 | . | CASSQGGYGYTF | TGTGCCAGCAGCCAAGGCGGCTATGGCTACACCTTC
. | TRBJ1-1 | TRBV21-1 | . | CASSKFRLSQGRRRACSTEAFF | TGTGCCAGCAGCAAATTCCGTTTATCGCAGGGTAGAAGGAGAGCGTGTTCCACTGAAGCTTTCTTT
. | TRBJ1-6 | TRBV7-9 | TRBD1 | CASSLTGTGSPLHF | TGTGCCAGCAGCCTGACCGGGACAGGTTCACCCCTCCACTTT
. | TRBJ2-7 | TRBV23-1 | . | CASSQPGSRGLPCSREQYF | TGCGCCAGCAGTCAACCGGGGTCCAGAGGGTTGCCTTGCTCACGCGAGCAGTACTTC
. | TRBJ1-1 | TRBV18 | . | CASSLPDSSTEAFF | TGTGCCAGCTCTCTACCCGACAGCTCCACTGAAGCTTTCTTT
. | TRBJ1-6 | TRBV5-1 | TRBD1 | CASSPWTGEVSPLHF | TGCGCCAGCAGCCCATGGACAGGGGAGGTTTCACCCCTCCACTTT
. | TRBJ2-1 | TRBV21-1 | . | CASSKGGRKVWNEQFF | TGTGCCAGCAGCAAAGGGGGTCGGAAAGTATGGAATGAGCAGTTCTTC
. | TRBJ1-4 | TRBV7-9 | . | CASSLEAGGGEKLFF | TGTGCCAGCAGCTTAGAGGCGGGGGGAGGTGAAAAACTGTTTTTT
few | TRBJ1-1 | TRBV27 | . | CASSLAENTEAFF | TGTGCCAGCAGTTTGGCAGAGAACACTGAAGCTTTCTTT
. | TRBJ2-1 | TRBV19 | . | CASSIGRNEQFF | TGTGCCAGTAGTATCGGGCGGAATGAGCAGTTCTTC
. | TRBJ1-2 | TRBV6-6 | . | CASSTPGTHYGYTF | TGTGCCAGCAGTACCCCCGGGACACACTATGGCTACACCTTC
. | TRBJ2-1 | TRBV19 | . | CASSMGALARAYNEQFF | TGTGCCAGTAGTATGGGCGCCCTAGCGAGAGCCTACAATGAGCAGTTCTTC
. | TRBJ2-7 | TRBV4-1 | . | CASSQERGGPPYEQYF | TGCGCCAGCAGCCAAGAACGGGGCGGGCCTCCCTACGAGCAGTACTTC
few | TRBJ2-2 | TRBV11-2 | . | CASSFLWGGPDGELFF | TGTGCCAGCAGCTTTCTGTGGGGGGGCCCCGACGGGGAGCTGTTTTTT
. | TRBJ2-7 | TRBV9 | . | CASSEGAGSYEQYF | TGTGCCAGCAGCGAGGGAGCGGGTTCCTACGAGCAGTACTTC
. | TRBJ2-2 | TRBV7-9 | TRBD1 | CASSPLDRANTGELFF | TGTGCCAGCAGCCCCTTAGACAGGGCGAACACCGGGGAGCTGTTTTTT
. | TRBJ2-7 | TRBV3-1/TRBV3-2 | . | CASSQDLGGPYEQYF | TGTGCCAGCAGCCAAGATTTGGGAGGTCCCTACGAGCAGTACTTC
. | TRBJ2-3 | TRBV10-1 | TRBD1 | CASSRDSVTDTQYF | TGCGCCAGCAGTCGGGACAGCGTCACAGATACGCAGTATTTT
once | TRBJ1-4 | TRBV2 | TRBD1 | CASSELRTGFYYSSREKLFF | TGTGCCAGCAGTGAACTTCGGACAGGGTTTTACTATTCCTCAAGAGAAAAACTGTTTTTT
. | TRBJ2-7 | TRBV29-1 | . | CSTQTGVEQYF | TGCAGCACCCAGACCGGGGTGGAGCAGTACTTC
. | TRBJ1-1 | TRBV13 | . | CASSLEGLEAFF | TGTGCCAGCAGCTTGGAGGGGCTAGAAGCTTTCTTT
. | TRBJ1-1 | TRBV5-1 | . | CASRDGGGYTEAFF | TGCGCCAGCCGCGACGGGGGTGGATACACTGAAGCTTTCTTT